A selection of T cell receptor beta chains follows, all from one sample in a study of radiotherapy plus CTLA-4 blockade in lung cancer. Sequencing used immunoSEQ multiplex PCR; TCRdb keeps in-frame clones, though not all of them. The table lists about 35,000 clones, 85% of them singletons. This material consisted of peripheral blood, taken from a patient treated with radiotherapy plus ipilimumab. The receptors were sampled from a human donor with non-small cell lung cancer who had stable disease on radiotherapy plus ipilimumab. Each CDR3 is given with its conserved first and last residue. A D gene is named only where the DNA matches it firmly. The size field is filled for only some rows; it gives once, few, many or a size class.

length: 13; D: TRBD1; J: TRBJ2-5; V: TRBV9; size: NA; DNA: TGTGCCAGCAGCACCGACAGGGGAGTGACCCAGTACTTC; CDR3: CASSTDRGVTQYF
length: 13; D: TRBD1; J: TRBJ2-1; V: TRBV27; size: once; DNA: TGTGCCAGCAGAGAAACAGGGGAAAATGAGCAGTTCTTC; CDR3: CASRETGENEQFF
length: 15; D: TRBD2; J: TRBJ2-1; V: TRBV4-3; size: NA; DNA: TGCGCCAGCAGCCTCGGGAGGTCCCCCTACAATGAGCAGTTCTTC; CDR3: CASSLGRSPYNEQFF
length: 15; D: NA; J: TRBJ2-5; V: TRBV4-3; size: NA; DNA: TGCGCCAGCAGCCATTCCGGGACAATTGCAGAGACCCAGTACTTC; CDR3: CASSHSGTIAETQYF
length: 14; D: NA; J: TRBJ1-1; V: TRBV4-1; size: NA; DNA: TGCGCCAGCAGCCAAGGGGGACAGAACACTGAAGCTTTCTTT; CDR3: CASSQGGQNTEAFF
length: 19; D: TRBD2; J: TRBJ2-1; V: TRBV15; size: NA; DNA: TGTGCCACCAGCACCGTCCCCTTCAAGAGACTAGCGGGAGAAAATGAGCAGTTCTTC; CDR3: CATSTVPFKRLAGENEQFF
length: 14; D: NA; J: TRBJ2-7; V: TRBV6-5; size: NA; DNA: TGTGCCAGCAGTTACCGGGACAACTCCTACGAGCAGTACTTC; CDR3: CASSYRDNSYEQYF
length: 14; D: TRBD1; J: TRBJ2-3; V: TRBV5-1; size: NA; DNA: TGCGCCAGCAACACGGGACAGATCACAGATACGCAGTATTTT; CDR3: CASNTGQITDTQYF
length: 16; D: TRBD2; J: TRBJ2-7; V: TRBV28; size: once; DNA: TGTGCCAGCAGTTTACGTAGGACTAGCGGACTCTACGAGCAGTACTTC; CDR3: CASSLRRTSGLYEQYF
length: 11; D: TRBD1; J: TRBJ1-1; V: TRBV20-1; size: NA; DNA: TGCAGGTACAGGGGGCAAGGTGAAGCTTTCTTT; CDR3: CRYRGQGEAFF
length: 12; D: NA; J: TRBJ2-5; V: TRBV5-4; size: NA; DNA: TGTGCCAGCAGCTTGGGGGTTGGGGAGCAGTACTTC; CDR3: CASSLGVGEQYF
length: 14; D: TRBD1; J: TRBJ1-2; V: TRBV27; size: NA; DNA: TGTGCCAGCAGTCCGGGACAGGGTCACTATGGCTACACCTTC; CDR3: CASSPGQGHYGYTF
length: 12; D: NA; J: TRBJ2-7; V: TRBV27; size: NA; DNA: TGTGCCAGCAGTGAAGGGCGGGGCGAGCAGTACTTC; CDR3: CASSEGRGEQYF
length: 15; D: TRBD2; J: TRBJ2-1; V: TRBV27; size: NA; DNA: TGTGCCAGCAGCCCTCAACTAGCGGGAGTCAATGAGCAGTTCTTC; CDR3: CASSPQLAGVNEQFF
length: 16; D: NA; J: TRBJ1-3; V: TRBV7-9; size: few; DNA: TGTGCCAGCAGCTTAGGGTCAGGCCGCTCTGGAAACACCATATATTTT; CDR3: CASSLGSGRSGNTIYF
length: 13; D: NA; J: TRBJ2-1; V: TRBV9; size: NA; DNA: TGTGCCAGCAGCCTGGACATCCACAATGAGCAGTTCTTC; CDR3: CASSLDIHNEQFF
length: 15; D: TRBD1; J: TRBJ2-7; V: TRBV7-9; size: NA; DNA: TGTGCCAGCAGCCCACCAGGGACAGGACACTACGAGCAGTACTTC; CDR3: CASSPPGTGHYEQYF
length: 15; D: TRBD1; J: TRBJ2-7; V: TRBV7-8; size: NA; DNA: TGTGCCAGCAGCTGGGGACAGGAGAGCTCCTACGAGCAGTACTTC; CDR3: CASSWGQESSYEQYF
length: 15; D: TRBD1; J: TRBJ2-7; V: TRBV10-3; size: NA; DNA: TGTGCCATCTTCCTGGGGACAGGGGGTACCTACGAGCAGTACTTC; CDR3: CAIFLGTGGTYEQYF